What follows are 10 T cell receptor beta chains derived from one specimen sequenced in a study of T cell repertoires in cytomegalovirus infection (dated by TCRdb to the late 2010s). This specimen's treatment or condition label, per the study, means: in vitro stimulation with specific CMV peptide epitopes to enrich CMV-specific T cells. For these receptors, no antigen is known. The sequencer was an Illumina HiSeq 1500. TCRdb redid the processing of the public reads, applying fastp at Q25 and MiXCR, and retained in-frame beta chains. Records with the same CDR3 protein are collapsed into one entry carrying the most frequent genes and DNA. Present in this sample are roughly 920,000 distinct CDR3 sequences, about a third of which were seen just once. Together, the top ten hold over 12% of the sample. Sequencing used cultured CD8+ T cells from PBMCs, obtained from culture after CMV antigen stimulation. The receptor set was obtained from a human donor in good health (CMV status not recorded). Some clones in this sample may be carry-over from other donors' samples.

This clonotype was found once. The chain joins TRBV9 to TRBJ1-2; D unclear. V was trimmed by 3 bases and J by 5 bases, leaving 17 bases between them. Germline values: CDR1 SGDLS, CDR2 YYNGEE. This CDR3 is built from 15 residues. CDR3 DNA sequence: TGTGCCAGCAGCGCGGTCGGAGGGAACCTGTATGGCTACACCTTC. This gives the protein CASSAVGGNLYGYTF. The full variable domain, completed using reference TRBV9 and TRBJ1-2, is DSGVTQTPKHLITATGQRVTLRCSPRSGDLSVYWYQQSLDQGLQFLIQYYNGEERAKGNILERFSAQQFPDLHSELNLSSLELGDSALYFCASSAVGGNLYGYTFGSGTRLTVV.

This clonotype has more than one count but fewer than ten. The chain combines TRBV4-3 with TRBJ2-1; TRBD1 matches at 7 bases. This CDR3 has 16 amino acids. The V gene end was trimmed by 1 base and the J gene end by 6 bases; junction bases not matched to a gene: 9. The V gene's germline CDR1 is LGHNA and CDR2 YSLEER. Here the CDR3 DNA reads TGCGCCAGCAGCCAAGGATCGACAGGGCGGTCCAATGAGCAGTTCTTC. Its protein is CASSQGSTGRSNEQFF.

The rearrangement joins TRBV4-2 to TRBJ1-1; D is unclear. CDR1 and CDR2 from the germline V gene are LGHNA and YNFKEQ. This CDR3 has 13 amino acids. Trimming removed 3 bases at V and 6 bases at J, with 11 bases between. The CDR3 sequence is CASSHKIWSEAFF. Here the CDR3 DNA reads TGTGCCAGCAGCCACAAGATCTGGTCTGAAGCTTTCTTT.

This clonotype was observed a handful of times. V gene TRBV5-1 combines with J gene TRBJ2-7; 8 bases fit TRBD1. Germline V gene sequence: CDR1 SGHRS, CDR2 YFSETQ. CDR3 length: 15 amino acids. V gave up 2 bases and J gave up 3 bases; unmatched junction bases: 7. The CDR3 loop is CASSFSGGVLYEQYF. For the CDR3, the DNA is TGCGCCAGCAGCTTCTCAGGGGGCGTTCTCTACGAGCAGTACTTC. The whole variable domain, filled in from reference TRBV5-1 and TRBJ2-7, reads KAGVTQTPRYLIKTRGQQVTLSCSPISGHRSVSWYQQTPGQGLQFLFEYFSETQRNKGNFPGRFSGRQFSNSRSEMNVSTLELGDSALYLCASSFSGGVLYEQYFGPGTRLTVT.

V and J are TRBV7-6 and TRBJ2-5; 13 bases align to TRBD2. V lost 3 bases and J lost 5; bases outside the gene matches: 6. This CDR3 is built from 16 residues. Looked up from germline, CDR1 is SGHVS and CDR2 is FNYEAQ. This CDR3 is CASSFATSGGAETQYF. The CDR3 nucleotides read TGTGCCAGCAGCTTCGCAACTAGCGGGGGGGCGGAGACCCAGTACTTC.

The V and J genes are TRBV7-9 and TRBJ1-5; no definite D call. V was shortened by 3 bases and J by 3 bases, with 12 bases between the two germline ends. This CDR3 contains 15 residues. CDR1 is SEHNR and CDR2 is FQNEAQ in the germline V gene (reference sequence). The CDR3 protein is CASSLLGSDNQPQHF. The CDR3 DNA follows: TGTGCCAGCAGCTTGCTCGGGTCAGACAATCAGCCCCAGCATTTT.

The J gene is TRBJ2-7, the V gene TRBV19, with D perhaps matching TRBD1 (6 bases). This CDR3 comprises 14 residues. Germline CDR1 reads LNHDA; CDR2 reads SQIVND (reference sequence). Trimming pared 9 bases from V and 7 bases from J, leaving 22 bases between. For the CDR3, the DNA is TGTGCCAGCACGCCGGGACAATCTTCCTTGGAGCAGTACTTC. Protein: CASTPGQSSLEQYF.

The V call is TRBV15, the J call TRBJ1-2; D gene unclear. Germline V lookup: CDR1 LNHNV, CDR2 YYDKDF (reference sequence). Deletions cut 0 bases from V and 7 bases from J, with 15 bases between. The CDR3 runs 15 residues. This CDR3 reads CATSRDLGEGIGYTF. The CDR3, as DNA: TGTGCCACCAGCAGAGATCTGGGTGAGGGAATTGGCTACACCTTC.

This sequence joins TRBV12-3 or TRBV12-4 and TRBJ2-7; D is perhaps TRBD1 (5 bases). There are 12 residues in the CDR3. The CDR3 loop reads CVSRQHSYEQYF. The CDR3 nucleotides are TGTGTCAGTCGACAGCACTCCTACGAGCAGTACTTC.

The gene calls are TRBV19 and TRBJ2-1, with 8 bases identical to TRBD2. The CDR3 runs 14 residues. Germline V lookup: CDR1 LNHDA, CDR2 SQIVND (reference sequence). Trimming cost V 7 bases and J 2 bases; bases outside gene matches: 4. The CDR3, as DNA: TGTGCCAGTACGTATAGCGGGGCCTACAATGAGCAGTTCTTC. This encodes CASTYSGAYNEQFF.